This T cell receptor (beta chain) was identified during a study of shared clonotypes between healthy human individuals. An assay was performed, and its level was deep. The assay was immunoSEQ multiplex PCR, and TCRdb's table has in-frame clones only and misses some. The table lists 2.3 million or so clones, approximately 93% of them singletons. V lost 6 bases to trimming and J lost 8 bases, with 25 bases between them. The CDR3 totals 16 residues. From germline, CDR1 is MDHEN and CDR2 SYDVKM. Negatively enriched CD4+ T cells were divided by CD45RA into naive and memory. Points on this clone: The antigen remains undetermined.

Study outcomes and limitations: Rarefaction showed that sequencing of sorted subsets was incomplete (despite large depth).

The rearrangement links TRBV28 to TRBJ1-2; possible D gene TRBD1, 6 bases. The clonotype originates from a young man in good health. Some clones in this sample may be carry-over from other donors' samples. The sequenced material came from naive CD4+ T cells from PBMCs. Subset indicated: CD45RA+ positively selected. This chain's CDR3 is CASSAGGTNPWGGYTF. The CDR3 DNA reads TGTGCCAGCAGCGCCGGGGGCACTAACCCCTGGGGGGGCTACACCTTC.